Listed here is a single T cell receptor beta chain. This clone was counted ten times or more. Its antigen remains undetermined. No base quality information exists; no much larger clone differs at one position. TRB sequencing was run on genomic DNA with either the immunoSEQ assay at survey resolution or the hsTCRB kit. From the authors' description of their analysis: The immunoSEQ software handled the initial read processing, while the LymphoSeq R package was used for the repertoire analyses. Clonality was calculated as 1 minus normalized Shannon entropy, and the Gini coefficient was also calculated for each TRB dataset. Phenotypes of unsorted samples were inferred by mapping TRB sequences from sorted subsets of the recipient or donor onto the same recipient's unsorted samples. TCRdb provides this immuneACCESS table in a form limited to in-frame rearrangements. Some clones are lacking; in checked studies, under half of them reflect an unresolved V gene, and why the rest are absent is not known. V and J calls and clone size are as listed in that table; D and trimming were resolved from the DNA. With roughly 35,000 clones recorded, this sample contains no clone counted only once. The ten largest clones represent approximately 1.2% of the sample.

On the day of marrow donation, related bone marrow donors gave peripheral blood samples. Peripheral blood and bone marrow mononuclear cells were isolated by Ficoll-Hypaque density centrifugation and cryopreserved. The germline V gene provides CDR1 LGHNA and CDR2 YNFKEQ. Inclusive of the bounding cysteine and phenylalanine, the CDR3 is 16 residues long. Only the CDR3 portion is preserved as DNA: 48 bases, with reading frame beginning at the first base. V loses 3 bases, J loses 0 bases, and the germline ends lie 14 bases apart. The data were taken from a study of T cells after posttransplantation cyclophosphamide (dated by TCRdb to the mid-2010s). A note on the overall study: Using TRB sequencing, the study followed how the T cell repertoire reconstituted after myeloablative bone marrow transplantation in which posttransplantation cyclophosphamide served as GVHD prophylaxis. Because TRA and TRB clonality correlated tightly in several samples, later TCR analyses were limited to TRB. TRB sequencing was performed on blood from all 35 or so PTCy patients with 1-year posttransplant specimens. Up to roughly 3 additional blood samples from 2 to 5.2 years after transplant were also TRB-sequenced in 3 patients, as was pretransplant blood from 4 patients. Public TRB sequences were compared against a database of over 3,600 sequences linked to responses to pathogens, tumor antigens, self-antigens and alloantigens. Antigen receptor sequencing covered samples from 30 to 40 PTCy-treated patients and 16 of their related bone marrow donors.

General findings and caveats noted by the study authors: Across the approximately 42 patients, TRB clonality was highly associated with recipient CMV seropositivity and CMV reactivation, and diversity with PTCy was similar to that in the CNI/methotrexate controls. The TRB repertoires of T cells infiltrating skin or GI tract showed only limited overlap with the TRB repertoires of T cells in blood. Donor-recipient similarity was low at 1-2 months but increased during the first year, and donor CD8+ memory clones often dominated later blood repertoires.

The sequence was obtained from a girl aged 10 to 17 in good health, CMV-negative, and a related stem cell transplant donor. Sequenced sample: PBMCs. The sequence joins TRBV4-2 to TRBJ1-2, with TRBD1 perhaps the D gene, on 6 matching bases. The DNA is TGTGCCAGCAGCCAGGAAACAGGGCCCGCTAACTATGGCTACACCTTC. It translates as CASSQETGPANYGYTF.